Here is one T cell receptor (beta chain) with its context. Its antigen is currently unknown. This entry comes from a study of T-cell memory formation after mild COVID-19. A 5'RACE reaction primed in the constant segment made cDNA libraries of TCR alpha and TCR beta, and these carried sample barcodes and UMIs. TCRdb re-called the 5' RACE reads with MiXCR, one entry per CDR3 protein. This sample carries around 99,000 distinct CDR3 sequences, approximately 14% of them seen once, and the ten largest clones take 39%. The study's findings and limits: Those CD4+ clones that contracted were mainly in CM and EM (CD8+ ones in EMRA).

V was clipped by 2 bases and J by 3 bases, with 7 bases between them. Germline V gene lookup returns CDR1 SSHAT and CDR2 FNYEAQ (reference sequence). The CDR3 sequence is 14 residues long. Sample: PBMCs or a T cell subset sorted from them (not recorded which). This sequence originates from a man in his late teens or twenties who had mild COVID-19 (a few samples of this study predate the infection). Cell type and time point are not known. This chain links TRBV7-7 with TRBJ2-2; D possibly corresponds to TRBD2 (6 bases). The CDR3 DNA reads as TGTGCCAGCAGCTTAAGGGAGGACACCGGGGAGCTGTTTTTT. Protein sequence: CASSLREDTGELFF.